This TCR beta chain was identified in a study of cytomegalovirus exposure and HLA in healthy donors. About this clone itself: Antigen specificity is unknown.

The CDR3 covers 14 residues. CDR1 is MNHEY and CDR2 is SVGAGI in the germline V gene. Trimming removed 6 bases from V and 1 base from J; junction bases left unmatched: 5. Although they were nominally healthy when sampled, donors likely had unrecorded immune exposures. Findings and limits, study-wide: After further analysis at a later stage, roughly 16,000 TCR beta sequences were associated with HLA alleles at 0.05 false discovery rate. A list of 150 to 200 TCR beta chains associated with cytomegalovirus was given. In vitro confirmation showed a few CMV-associated chains to be CMV antigen specific.

Both 60 Vbeta primers and 13 Jbeta primers went into the PCR. Profiling relied on immunoSEQ multiplex PCR, and the TCRdb table lists in-frame clones only, not all of them. This table has about 200,000 clones, around 80% appearing once. The chain combines TRBV6-5 with TRBJ2-5, with 7 bases fitting TRBD2. The sequenced sample was PBMCs. The sequence derives from a man aged 30 to 45 in good health and CMV-seronegative. This CDR3 reads CASSRGLGQETQYF. The CDR3 DNA reads as TGTGCCAGCAGCCGCGGACTAGGCCAAGAGACCCAGTACTTC.